Following are 23 T cell receptor beta chains from one sample sequenced in a study of spatial heterogeneity in lung cancer. This sample's time point: sample taken at primary tumor resection. In TCRdb, the 5' RACE reads were re-called with MiXCR into one record per CDR3 protein. Of about 92,000 distinct CDR3 sequences listed, about an eighth are singletons. The sample was PBMCs, taken at surgery. Receptors were obtained from a male donor with early-stage non-small cell lung cancer.

This chain connects TRBV7-2 to TRBJ2-3, with 10 bases matching TRBD1. The CDR3 totals 17 residues. Per germline, CDR1 SGHTA and CDR2 FQGNSA. V shed 5 bases and J 5 bases; nucleotides not matched to a gene: 13. CDR3 amino acids: CASSLLAGTGVGDTQYF. Here the CDR3 DNA reads TGTGCCAGCAGCCTCCTCGCCGGGACAGGGGTCGGAGATACGCAGTATTTT.

This clonotype was seen a handful of times. The chain uses TRBV29-1 and TRBJ2-2; 10 bases are shared with TRBD2. V trimming: 2 bases; J trimming: 5 bases; junction bases outside the gene matches: 2. The germline gives CDR1 SQVTM, CDR2 ANQGSEA. The length of the CDR3 is 14 residues. This CDR3 reads CSVETSGETGELFF. CDR3 bases: TGCAGCGTTGAAACTAGCGGGGAAACCGGGGAGCTGTTTTTT.

In this sample, this clonotype turned up many times. The J gene is TRBJ2-3, the V gene TRBV7-2, with 10 bases matching TRBD2. The CDR3 runs 16 residues. From germline, CDR1 is SGHTA and CDR2 FQGNSA. J lost 8 bases, V lost 3 bases, and 11 bases had no gene match. CDR3 sequence: CASSLKRGGGIGTQYF. The CDR3 DNA is TGTGCCAGCAGCTTGAAGCGGGGGGGCGGAATAGGTACGCAGTATTTT. The whole variable domain, filled in from reference TRBV7-2 and TRBJ2-3, reads GAGVSQSPSNKVTEKGKDVELRCDPISGHTALYWYRQSLGQGLEFLIYFQGNSAPDKSGLPSDRFSAERTGGSVSTLTIQRTQQEDSAVYLCASSLKRGGGIGTQYFGPGTRLTVL.

The rearrangement links TRBV6-5 to TRBJ2-2; 7 bases line up with TRBD1. V dropped 5 bases and J dropped 2; count of bases not matched to a gene: 8. The germline gives CDR1 MNHEY, CDR2 SVGAGI. The CDR3 sequence is 16 residues long. CDR3 sequence reads: CASSLYRGTNTGELFF. CDR3 sequence (DNA): TGTGCCAGCAGTCTTTACAGGGGCACTAACACCGGGGAGCTGTTTTTT.

The chain has TRBV7-2 and TRBJ2-3, with 7 positions matching TRBD1. CDR3 length: 14 amino acids. Germline trimming cut 6 bases from V and 0 bases from J; bases unmatched to any gene: 3. The germline V gene encodes CDR1 SGHTA and CDR2 FQGNSA. The CDR3 region is CASRPGGSTDTQYF. CDR3 in DNA: TGTGCCAGCAGGCCAGGGGGTAGCACAGATACGCAGTATTTT.

Only a few counts were recorded for this clonotype. The chain joins TRBV18 to TRBJ2-3; the D gene is possibly TRBD2 (6 bases). Germline CDR1 KGHSH, CDR2 LQKENI. Trimming took off 3 bases at V and 5 bases at J, with 15 bases between the two ends. This CDR3 is 15 amino acids long. CDR3 bases: TGTGCCAGCTCACCCCCCGGGACTTCTCAAGATACGCAGTATTTT. Protein: CASSPPGTSQDTQYF.

The J gene is TRBJ1-5, the V gene TRBV28, with D unclear. The V gene's germline CDR1 is MDHEN and CDR2 SYDVKM. Trimming left V 6 bases short and J 6 bases short, with 12 bases between. This CDR3 has 13 residues. Here the CDR3 DNA reads TGTGCCAGCAGCTCCCGGACGATTCAGCCCCAGCATTTT. Its translation is CASSSRTIQPQHF.

This clonotype was picked up a small number of times. The rearrangement joins TRBV20-1 to TRBJ2-3, with TRBD1 matching over 7 bases. Per the germline V gene, CDR1 is DFQATT and CDR2 is SNEGSKA (reference sequence). Trimming cost V 7 bases and J 3 bases; bases outside gene matches: 7. The length of the CDR3 is 13 residues. The CDR3 region is CSEGAIGTDTQYF. The CDR3 DNA reads as TGCAGTGAGGGGGCGATTGGTACAGATACGCAGTATTTT.

This clonotype was observed a handful of times. The V call is TRBV7-2, the J call TRBJ2-2, with D possibly being TRBD2 (5 bases). Looked up from germline, CDR1 is SGHTA and CDR2 is FQGNSA. Trimming shortened V by 3 bases and J by 1 base, and 12 bases separated the two germline ends. The CDR3 covers 16 residues. The CDR3 sequence: CASSLLPAVNTGELFF. The CDR3, as DNA: TGTGCCAGCAGCTTGTTACCAGCGGTGAACACCGGGGAGCTGTTTTTT.

A few counts support this clonotype. The chain links TRBV9 to TRBJ2-2; D possibly corresponds to TRBD2 (7 bases). Germline loops: CDR1 SGDLS, CDR2 YYNGEE. V was pared by 3 bases and J by 5 bases, with 17 bases between. CDR3 length: 16 residues. CDR3 sequence (DNA): TGTGCCAGCAGCGACCCCCGGGGGGCAAATACCGGGGAGCTGTTTTTT. This codes for CASSDPRGANTGELFF.

This rearrangement joins TRBV19 to TRBJ2-1; D is perhaps TRBD1 (6 bases). The V end was cut by 4 bases, the J end by 11 bases, with 21 bases between. The CDR3 is 15 amino acids. Germline loops: CDR1 LNHDA, CDR2 SQIVND (reference sequence). CDR3: CASSTRSFTGLKQFF. Written as DNA, the CDR3 is TGTGCCAGTAGTACTCGATCCTTTACAGGGTTAAAGCAGTTCTTC.

In its sample, this clonotype was seen many times. The CDR3 sequence: CASSPTPGTSGTSSSYNEQFF. As DNA, the CDR3 is TGTGCCAGCAGTCCCACCCCCGGGACTAGCGGGACCTCGAGCTCCTACAATGAGCAGTTCTTC. The chain recombines TRBV12-3 or TRBV12-4 with TRBJ2-1; 13 positions match TRBD2. CDR3 size: 21 residues. The V gene end was trimmed by 5 bases and the J gene end by 0 bases; junction bases not matched to a gene: 16.

The rearrangement joins TRBV27 to TRBJ1-6, with 7 bases matching TRBD1. V lost 6 bases, J lost 11 bases, and 10 bases stayed unmatched. The CDR3 covers 14 residues. Germline V gene sequence: CDR1 MNHEY, CDR2 SMNVEV (reference sequence). The CDR3 reads CASSIGQARAPLHF. The CDR3 DNA follows: TGTGCCAGCAGCATTGGACAGGCCCGGGCACCCCTCCACTTT.

The chain recombines TRBV20-1 with TRBJ1-5, with D possibly being TRBD1 (6 bases). Germline V CDR1 and CDR2: DFQATT, SNEGSKA (reference sequence). Trimming removed 1 base at V and 0 bases at J, with 10 bases between. The CDR3 is 15 residues long. DNA of the CDR3: TGCAGTGCTAGAGCGGGGGGCGGTAGCAATCAGCCCCAGCATTTT. This translates into CSARAGGGSNQPQHF.

Only a few counts were recorded for this clonotype. The chain couples TRBV5-4 to TRBJ2-5; 8 nucleotides align to TRBD2. CDR3 length equals 14 residues. From germline, CDR1 is SGHNT and CDR2 YYREEE (reference sequence). The V and J ends lost 0 bases and 3 bases, in that order; junction bases with no gene match: 1. CDR3 sequence reads: CASSLAGLEETQYF. The DNA of the CDR3 is TGTGCCAGCAGCTTGGCGGGACTAGAAGAGACCCAGTACTTC.

The chain carries TRBV7-2 and TRBJ2-2; a possible D gene is TRBD2 (5 bases). CDR3 length: 16 amino acids. From germline, CDR1 is SGHTA and CDR2 FQGNSA. Trimming shortened V by 1 base and J by 3 bases, and 12 bases separated the two germline ends. CDR3 bases: TGTGCCAGCAGCTTAGTCCAGCGGATTTACACCGGGGAGCTGTTTTTT. As protein: CASSLVQRIYTGELFF.

The rearrangement joins TRBV11-2 to TRBJ2-5; D is ambiguous. The length of the CDR3 is 11 residues. V lost 5 bases, J lost 6 bases, and 7 bases lay in between. Germline CDR1 is SGHAT and CDR2 is FQNNGV. In DNA form, the CDR3 reads TGTGCCAGCAGCCGTTCCCAGACCCAGTACTTC. Translation: CASSRSQTQYF.

This chain connects TRBV20-1 to TRBJ1-1, with 7 bases identical to TRBD1. CDR1 and CDR2 (germline): DFQATT, SNEGSKA (reference sequence). V dropped 5 bases and J dropped 5; count of bases not matched to a gene: 11. This CDR3 spans 14 amino acids. The CDR3 coding sequence is TGCAGTGCTGGACGGAAGGGGGCGGATACTGAAGCTTTCTTT. Encoded protein: CSAGRKGADTEAFF.

In its sample, this clonotype was seen a few times. This chain's CDR3 is CASSMGQGVYEAFF. The CDR3 region has the DNA TGTGCCAGCAGTATGGGACAGGGAGTGTATGAAGCTTTCTTT. This chain joins TRBV6-5 and TRBJ1-1; TRBD1 matches 9 bases. This CDR3 comprises 14 residues. V dropped 5 bases and J dropped 7; count of bases not matched to a gene: 8. Germline V CDR1 and CDR2: MNHEY, SVGAGI.

The V gene is TRBV6-2 or TRBV6-3, the J gene TRBJ2-7, with 11 positions matching TRBD2. V dropped 6 bases and J dropped 3; count of bases not matched to a gene: 7. The CDR3 totals 15 residues. The V gene's germline CDR1 is MNHEY and CDR2 SVGEGT. CDR3 nucleotide sequence: TGTGCCAGCAGCAACCCTGGACTAGCGGGCTACGAGCAGTACTTC. It codes for CASSNPGLAGYEQYF.

This clonotype was counted ten times or more. The chain carries TRBV29-1 and TRBJ2-3; maybe TRBD1 (6 bases). CDR1 SQVTM and CDR2 ANQGSEA come from the germline V gene. The V and J ends lost 6 bases and 0 bases respectively, with 13 bases between them. The CDR3 totals 14 residues. In DNA, the CDR3 is TGCAGCGTGGGCCCGGGACAAAGCACAGATACGCAGTATTTT. As protein: CSVGPGQSTDTQYF.

This clonotype was counted a few times. The chain carries TRBV19 and TRBJ2-1; 9 nucleotides line up with TRBD2. CDR1 and CDR2 (germline): LNHDA, SQIVND (reference sequence). The CDR3 spans 15 residues. J was trimmed by 5 bases and V by 0 bases; bases with no gene match: 2. The CDR3 loop is CASSIEREGNNEQFF. The CDR3 region has the DNA TGTGCCAGTAGTATAGAGCGGGAGGGGAACAATGAGCAGTTCTTC.

Ten or more counts support this clonotype. The V and J genes are TRBV28 and TRBJ2-4; 7 nucleotides match TRBD1. Unmatched junction bases numbered 0, after V lost 6 bases and J lost 1 base. The CDR3 runs to 13 residues. The V gene's germline CDR1 is MDHEN and CDR2 SYDVKM. Written as DNA, the CDR3 is TGTGCCAGCAGGGACAGGGCCAAAAACATTCAGTACTTC. Translation gives CASRDRAKNIQYF. Supplemented by reference TRBV28 and TRBJ2-4, the full variable domain reads DVKVTQSSRYLVKRTGEKVFLECVQDMDHENMFWYRQDPGLGLRLIYFSYDVKMKEKGDIPEGYSVSREKKERFSLILESASTNQTSMYLCASRDRAKNIQYFGAGTRLSVL.